A few counts support the clone carrying this T cell receptor (beta chain). The target antigen is unknown. These data are taken from a study of response to subunit inactivated influenza vaccine. The study's findings and limits: The authors suggested that few new T cells are recruited per seasonal influenza vaccination.

TCRdb re-analysed the RT-PCR reads in MiXCR, keeping a single row per CDR3 protein. Among 650,000 to 800,000 distinct CDR3 sequences listed, about 18% were seen once. Specimen: PBMCs from blood, collected 4 to 6 days after vaccination. The source of this sequence is a middle-aged man who received an inactivated influenza vaccine.

The CDR3 sequence: CASSPGGTGAHQETQYF. CDR3 DNA: TGTGCCAGCAGCCCGGGAGGGACAGGGGCACACCAAGAGACCCAGTACTTC. The V and J genes are TRBV7-9 and TRBJ2-5; 10 positions match TRBD1. The trim removed 5 bases at V and 0 bases at J, leaving 9 bases unmatched. The CDR3 is 17 residues long. CDR1 is SEHNR and CDR2 is FQNEAQ in the germline V gene (reference sequence).